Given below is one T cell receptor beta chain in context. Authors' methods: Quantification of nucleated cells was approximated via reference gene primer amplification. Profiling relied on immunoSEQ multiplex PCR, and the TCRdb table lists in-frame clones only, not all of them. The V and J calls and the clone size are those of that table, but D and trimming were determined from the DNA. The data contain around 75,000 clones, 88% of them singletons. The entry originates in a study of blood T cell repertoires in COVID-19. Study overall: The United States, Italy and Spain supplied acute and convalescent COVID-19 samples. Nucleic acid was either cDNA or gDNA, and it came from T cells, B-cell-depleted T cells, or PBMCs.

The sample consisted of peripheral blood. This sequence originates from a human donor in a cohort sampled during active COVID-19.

CDR3 sequence: CASSLYGREGSTDTQYF. CDR3 sequence (DNA): TGTGCCAGTAGCCTCTATGGGCGGGAGGGGAGCACAGATACGCAGTATTTT. V gene TRBV19 combines with J gene TRBJ2-3; 9 bases are a match to TRBD2. The length of the CDR3 is 17 residues. Germline CDR1 LNHDA, CDR2 SQIVND (reference sequence). The ends lost 6 bases at V and 0 bases at J; junction bases unmatched: 10.